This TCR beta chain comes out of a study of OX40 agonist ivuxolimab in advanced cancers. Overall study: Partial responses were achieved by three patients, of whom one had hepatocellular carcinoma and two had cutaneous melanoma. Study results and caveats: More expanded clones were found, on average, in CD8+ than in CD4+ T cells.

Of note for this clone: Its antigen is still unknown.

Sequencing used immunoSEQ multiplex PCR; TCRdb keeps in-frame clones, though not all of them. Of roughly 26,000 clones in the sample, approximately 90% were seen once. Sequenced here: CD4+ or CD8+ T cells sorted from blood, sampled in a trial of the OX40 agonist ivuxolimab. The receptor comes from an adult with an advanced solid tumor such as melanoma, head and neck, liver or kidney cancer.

The CDR3 reads CASSQVGDQDTQYF. Written as DNA, the CDR3 is TGCGCCAGCAGCCAAGTGGGTGATCAAGATACGCAGTATTTT. V gene TRBV4-1 combines with J gene TRBJ2-3; D is unclear. The germline V gene encodes CDR1 MGHRA and CDR2 YSYEKL. V was cut by 1 base and J by 5 bases, with 10 bases left in between. There are 14 residues in the CDR3.